These 5 T cell receptor beta chains share one sample of origin, sequenced in a study of tissue T cells after allogeneic stem cell transplantation. Clones were read by immunoSEQ multiplex PCR, and TCRdb kept only the in-frame ones, dropping some. The repertoire consists of around 2,000 clones, with 60% to 80% occurring once and the leading ten covering around 16%. Steroid-refractory graft-versus-host disease after allogeneic hematopoietic cell transplant qualified adults for prospective research-autopsy enrollment. Sequencing was performed on ileal tissue, taken at autopsy. The receptors stem from a male patient over 55 with steroid-refractory graft-versus-host disease after an allogeneic stem cell transplant. Among the T cells, some may be from the graft donor.

The chain couples TRBV7-9 to TRBJ2-1; D unclear. This CDR3 has 14 amino acids. V shed 5 bases and J shed 10 bases, with 18 bases lying between them. Germline CDR1 SEHNR, CDR2 FQNEAQ (reference sequence). The CDR3 protein is CASSVPPDFQEQFF. CDR3 DNA: TGTGCCAGCAGCGTCCCGCCAGATTTCCAGGAGCAGTTCTTC.

This sequence joins TRBV28 and TRBJ1-2; TRBD1 agrees at 9 bases. The V segment lost 5 bases and the J segment 7 bases; nucleotides outside the gene matches: 11. The CDR3 is 15 amino acids. Germline V gene sequence: CDR1 MDHEN, CDR2 SYDVKM. CDR3 region: CASSPPGDRVTGYTF. The CDR3 coding sequence is TGTGCCAGCAGTCCACCGGGGGACAGGGTTACTGGCTACACCTTC.

The chain carries TRBV6-5 and TRBJ1-1; tentatively, D is TRBD1 (5 bases). V was pared by 5 bases and J by 2 bases, with 12 bases between. Germline CDR1 is MNHEY and CDR2 is SVGAGI. The CDR3 runs 14 residues. The CDR3 loop is CASSPAGPNTEAFF. The DNA of the CDR3 is TGTGCCAGCAGTCCCGCGGGGCCTAACACTGAAGCTTTCTTT.

The rearrangement joins TRBV6-5 to TRBJ1-3; D unresolved. CDR3 length: 16 amino acids. Germline assignment: CDR1 MNHEY and CDR2 SVGAGI. V lost 2 bases to trimming and J lost 0 bases, with 11 bases between them. In DNA form, the CDR3 reads TGTGCCAGCAGTTACCGGCGACCCAGCTCTGGAAACACCATATATTTT. As protein: CASSYRRPSSGNTIYF.

This chain links TRBV18 with TRBJ2-3; D gene ambiguous. Germline CDR1 reads KGHSH; CDR2 reads LQKENI. The CDR3 consists of 13 residues. The V end was cut by 6 bases, the J end by 5 bases, with 12 bases between. This chain's CDR3 is CASSDHPGDTQYF. DNA for the CDR3: TGTGCCAGCTCCGACCACCCCGGAGATACGCAGTATTTT.